Detailed here is one T cell receptor (beta chain). Antigen specificity is unknown. Repertoires were generated with immunoSEQ multiplex PCR, while TCRdb's copy carries only in-frame clones and drops some. There are about 100,000 clones in the sample; 85% to 95% occur only once, and over 0.6% lies in the top ten. CDR1 is SGHKS, CDR2 YYEKEE, per germline (reference sequence). The length of the CDR3 is 15 residues. Between the trimmed V and J ends, which lost 0 bases and 4 bases, there was a span of 8 bases. These data come from a study of OX40 agonist ivuxolimab in advanced cancers. Study in general: An anti-OX40 (CD134) antibody with agonistic activity, ivuxolimab, was administered to patients. Under the entry rules, prior anti-PD-1, anti-PD-L1 or anti-CTLA-4 therapy was allowed, and about 40% had some. Study results and limitations: Low normalized T-cell clonal expansion was also seen in some nonresponders. The specificity for antigen of the expanded peripheral T cells was not determined.

This specimen consisted of CD4+ or CD8+ T cells sorted from blood, obtained in a trial of the OX40 agonist ivuxolimab. The source of this sequence is an adult with an advanced solid tumor such as melanoma, head and neck, liver or kidney cancer. The chain uses TRBV5-5 and TRBJ1-6; tentative D call: TRBD1 (5 bases). The CDR3 DNA reads as TGTGCCAGCAGCTTGGAAGGGGTGTATAATTCACCCCTCCACTTT. Residues: CASSLEGVYNSPLHF.